Following are 12 T cell receptor beta chains from one sample sequenced in a study of T cells after posttransplantation cyclophosphamide. The protocol was immunoSEQ multiplex PCR, while the TCRdb copy is restricted to in-frame clones and leaves out a portion. The table records about 39,000 clones without singletons, the ten largest covering about 4.5%. Sequences were obtained from PBMCs. The receptors were gathered from a woman aged 50 to 65 in good health and a related stem cell transplant donor.

This clone was detected ten times or more. The rearrangement joins TRBV6-5 to TRBJ1-1, with 9 bases aligning to TRBD1. Germline V gene lookup returns CDR1 MNHEY and CDR2 SVGAGI. This CDR3 contains 15 residues. J was trimmed by 5 bases and V by 2 bases; bases with no gene match: 6. The CDR3 spells CASSYKRTGATEAFF. The CDR3 bases are TGTGCCAGCAGTTACAAACGGACAGGGGCGACTGAAGCTTTCTTT.

This clone was detected a few times. J is TRBJ2-5 and V is TRBV28, with D tentatively TRBD2 (5 bases). The end of the DNA is better explained by TRBJ2-7, so the J call may be wrong. Germline-derived CDR1 and CDR2 are MDHEN and SYDVKM. The CDR3 contains 15 residues. The CDR3 here is CASSLLTGISYEQYF. In DNA form, the CDR3 reads TGTGCCAGCAGTTTATTGACGGGGATCTCCTACGAGCAGTACTTC.

This clone has a count of ten or more. The chain is built from TRBV7-2 and TRBJ1-2, with unresolved D. The length of the CDR3 is 15 residues. CDR1 and CDR2 (germline): SGHTA, FQGNSA. Trimming cost V 5 bases and J 8 bases, with 21 bases left between them. The CDR3 DNA reads as TGTGCCAGCAGCCCAGACATGACGGCTTATGGAGGCTACACCTTC. As protein: CASSPDMTAYGGYTF.

This clone was picked up many times. Other DNA sequences within the sample encode an identical CDR3. The CDR3 DNA is TGCGCCAGCAGCTTGGACAGGGGTGGTAATTCACCCCTCCACTTT. It specifies CASSLDRGGNSPLHF. This chain uses TRBV5-1 with TRBJ1-6, with TRBD1 matching 7 bases. The CDR3 is 15 residues long. Losses at the gene ends were 0 bases for V and 6 bases for J; bases not matched to a gene: 3. Germline V gene lookup returns CDR1 SGHRS and CDR2 YFSETQ. Supplemented by reference TRBV5-1 and TRBJ1-6, the full variable domain reads KAGVTQTPRYLIKTRGQQVTLSCSPISGHRSVSWYQQTPGQGLQFLFEYFSETQRNKGNFPGRFSGRQFSNSRSEMNVSTLELGDSALYLCASSLDRGGNSPLHFGNGTRLTVT.

This clone was recorded at least ten times. The rearrangement links TRBV28 to TRBJ1-5; D possibly corresponds to TRBD1 (5 bases). Per germline, CDR1 MDHEN and CDR2 SYDVKM. The ends were cut back, 6 bases at V and 7 bases at J, with 19 bases in the middle. The CDR3 extends over 15 amino acids. The CDR3 reads CASSRYSGGTQPQHF. CDR3 coding DNA: TGTGCCAGCAGCAGATACAGTGGGGGGACGCAGCCCCAGCATTTT.

This clone was detected only a few times. V usage is TRBV7-6 and J usage is TRBJ2-5; D remains ambiguous. The CDR3 loop spans 12 amino acids. The V end lost 5 bases, the J end lost 1 base, and 5 bases lay between the germline ends. Germline V gene data show CDR1 as SGHVS and CDR2 as FNYEAQ. The CDR3 reads CASSRSQETQYF. As DNA, the CDR3 is TGTGCCAGCAGCCGTTCCCAAGAGACCCAGTACTTC.

This clone was detected ten times or more. The genes are TRBV29-1 and TRBJ2-3; no firm D call. Germline V gives CDR1 SQVTM, CDR2 ANQGSEA. The CDR3 runs 11 residues. V lost 3 bases and J lost 5, with 6 bases in between. Here the CDR3 reads CSVETGDTQYF. CDR3 coding DNA: TGCAGCGTTGAGACTGGAGATACGCAGTATTTT.

This clone was recorded at least ten times. This chain joins TRBV10-1 and TRBJ2-5; D might be TRBD2 (5 bases). Trimming removed 0 bases at V and 7 bases at J, with 15 bases between. In germline, CDR1 is WNHNN, CDR2 SYGVQD (reference sequence). This CDR3 region has 15 residues. CDR3 amino acids: CASSESRTGWGTQYF. Here the CDR3 DNA reads TGCGCCAGCAGTGAGTCTAGAACGGGGTGGGGGACCCAGTACTTC.

This clone was detected ten times or more. This chain joins TRBV28 and TRBJ1-1; 8 bases fit TRBD1. CDR1 and CDR2 (germline): MDHEN, SYDVKM. CDR3 length: 15 amino acids. V gave up 3 bases and J gave up 7 bases; unmatched junction bases: 10. The CDR3 spells CASSLGVAGGFEAFF. The CDR3 nucleotides read TGTGCCAGCAGTTTGGGGGTCGCAGGGGGCTTTGAAGCTTTCTTT.

This clone was found a few times. In DNA form, the CDR3 reads TGTGCCAGCCACGCCCGGGACTACAGCACAGATACGCAGTATTTT. It encodes CASHARDYSTDTQYF. The chain has TRBV7-2 and TRBJ2-3, with 7 bases aligning to TRBD2. Per germline, CDR1 SGHTA and CDR2 FQGNSA. V dropped 8 bases and J dropped 0; count of bases not matched to a gene: 8. The CDR3 has 15 residues.

This rearrangement joins TRBV18 to TRBJ2-1; 7 bases align to TRBD1. Germline trimming cut 2 bases from V and 7 bases from J; bases unmatched to any gene: 5. The CDR3 runs to 14 residues. Germline assignment: CDR1 KGHSH and CDR2 LQKENI. CDR3 protein: CASSPRQGENEQFF. CDR3 in DNA: TGTGCCAGCTCACCAAGGCAGGGGGAGAATGAGCAGTTCTTC. Full variable domain (rest looked up from reference TRBV18 and TRBJ2-1): NAGVMQNPRHLVRRRGQEARLRCSPMKGHSHVYWYRQLPEEGLKFMVYLQKENIIDESGMPKERFSAEFPKEGPSILRIQQVVRGDSAAYFCASSPRQGENEQFFGPGTRLTVL.

In its sample, this clone was seen many times. V usage is TRBV2 and J usage is TRBJ2-7, with D maybe TRBD2 (6 bases). CDR1 is SNHLY, CDR2 FYNNEI, per germline. V gave up 6 bases and J gave up 5 bases, with 20 bases separating them. This CDR3 region has 15 residues. CDR3 DNA sequence: TGTGCCAGCAGCGAAACCGGGAGACCGAGTCACGAGCAGTACTTC. Encoded protein: CASSETGRPSHEQYF. Drawing the rest from reference TRBV2 and TRBJ2-7, the complete variable domain is EPEVTQTPSHQVTQMGQEVILRCVPISNHLYFYWYRQILGQKVEFLVSFYNNEISEKSEIFDDQFSVERPDGSNFTLKIRSTKLEDSAMYFCASSETGRPSHEQYFGPGTRLTVT.